These 24 T cell receptor beta chains were all obtained from the same sample, sequenced in a study of CD8 T cells in ankylosing spondylitis. MiXCR was run by TCRdb on the 5' RACE reads, yielding one entry per CDR3 protein. The table includes approximately 300,000 distinct CDR3 sequences, 15% to 20% detected once. Input material: blood, either unsorted or a sorted T cell fraction (not recorded which). All receptors derive from a male donor with ankylosing spondylitis or in good health (not recorded which).

There are many counts of this clonotype. The rearrangement joins TRBV11-1 to TRBJ1-6; the D is unclear. Between the trimmed V and J ends, which lost 5 bases and 6 bases, there was a span of 11 bases. CDR3 length: 14 amino acids. The germline gives CDR1 SGHAT, CDR2 FQDESV (reference sequence). CDR3 bases: TGTGCCAGCAGCACAAGTTCAACTAATTCACCCCTCCACTTT. Translating it yields CASSTSSTNSPLHF.

This clonotype occurred a few times. The chain is built from TRBV12-3 or TRBV12-4 and TRBJ1-1; no firm D call. The CDR3 extends over 13 amino acids. Trimming took 2 bases from V and 7 from J, leaving 11 bases between them. The CDR3 nucleotides read TGTGCCAGCAGTTTAATGGGTTCGGGTGAAGCTTTCTTT. Translation: CASSLMGSGEAFF.

This clonotype was detected ten times or more. This sequence joins TRBV10-3 and TRBJ2-1; 7 bases map to TRBD2. Germline-derived CDR1 and CDR2 are ENHRY and SYGVKD. J was trimmed by 0 bases and V by 4 bases; bases with no gene match: 6. This CDR3 comprises 16 residues. This chain's CDR3 is CAISGDGRISYNEQFF. CDR3 DNA sequence: TGTGCCATCAGTGGAGACGGGAGGATCTCCTACAATGAGCAGTTCTTC.

The sample holds a few counts of this clonotype. A junction boundary mismatches the germline segment, possibly from a read error. V gene TRBV11-1 combines with J gene TRBJ1-4; 8 bases match TRBD1. The germline gives CDR1 SGHAT, CDR2 FQDESV (reference sequence). This CDR3 is 14 amino acids long. The CDR3 nucleotides read TGTGCCAGCAGCTTGGGACAGGCGAATGGAAAACTGTTTTTT. It encodes CASSLGQANGKLFF.

This clonotype was seen a few times. This chain uses TRBV29-1 with TRBJ1-1; D is unresolved. Trimming removed 4 bases from V and 8 bases from J, with 14 bases in between. Germline assignment: CDR1 SQVTM and CDR2 ANQGSEA. The CDR3 is made up of 12 amino acids. CDR3 in amino acids: CSVGEMIEEAFF. In DNA form, the CDR3 reads TGCAGCGTTGGAGAGATGATTGAGGAAGCTTTCTTT.

This clonotype was detected ten times or more. CDR3 DNA: TGTGCCAGCAGTTTACGGGACAGGGGACAGCCCCAGCATTTT. Its protein product is CASSLRDRGQPQHF. The chain joins TRBV12-3 or TRBV12-4 to TRBJ1-5, with 10 bases fitting TRBD1. The CDR3 length is 14 residues. J was trimmed by 7 bases and V by 2 bases; bases with no gene match: 2.

Regarding this clonotype: A clone one base away is much larger, so this may be a read error. The V and J genes are TRBV29-1 and TRBJ2-5; D perhaps matches TRBD1 (6 bases). The germline V gene has CDR1 SQVTM and CDR2 ANQGSEA. CDR3 size: 12 residues. CDR3 nucleotides: TGCGGCGTTGAACAGGGCGTGGAGGCCCAGTACTTC. Residues: CGVEQGVEAQYF.

This clonotype came up a few times. V usage is TRBV27 and J usage is TRBJ1-1; 8 bases line up with TRBD1. Germline V CDR1 and CDR2: MNHEY, SMNVEV (reference sequence). Trimming removed 1 base from V and 5 bases from J; junction bases left unmatched: 6. The CDR3 totals 15 residues. Here the CDR3 reads CASSLFAGGMTEAFF. Written as DNA, the CDR3 is TGTGCCAGCAGTTTATTCGCAGGGGGCATGACTGAAGCTTTCTTT.

This clonotype was detected only a few times. J is TRBJ2-6 and V is TRBV6-1; 8 positions agree with TRBD1. This CDR3 region has 17 residues. Unmatched junction bases numbered 7, after V lost 6 bases and J lost 0 bases. Per the germline V gene, CDR1 is MNHNS and CDR2 is SASEGT. CDR3 sequence: CASRRTGMGSGANVLTF. CDR3 nucleotide sequence: TGTGCCAGCAGAAGGACAGGGATGGGCTCTGGGGCCAACGTCCTGACTTTC.

This sequence joins TRBV7-6 and TRBJ2-1, with 12 nucleotides matching TRBD2. This CDR3 is built from 15 residues. Germline V gene data show CDR1 as SGHVS and CDR2 as FNYEAQ. The V segment lost 4 bases and the J segment 9 bases; nucleotides outside the gene matches: 7. The CDR3 DNA sequence: TGTGCCAGCAGCTCCCTAGCGGGGGGGCCTATTGAGCAGTTCTTC. Amino acid sequence: CASSSLAGGPIEQFF.

The chain carries TRBV5-1 and TRBJ1-2; 7 bases fit TRBD1. This CDR3 comprises 12 residues. CDR1 is SGHRS and CDR2 is YFSETQ in the germline V gene. J gave up 6 bases and V 3 bases, and 2 bases lay outside the gene matches. CDR3 sequence (DNA): TGCGCCAGCAGCTACGACAGGGATGGCTACACCTTC. Its protein product is CASSYDRDGYTF. The whole variable domain, remainder taken from reference TRBV5-1 and TRBJ1-2, is KAGVTQTPRYLIKTRGQQVTLSCSPISGHRSVSWYQQTPGQGLQFLFEYFSETQRNKGNFPGRFSGRQFSNSRSEMNVSTLELGDSALYLCASSYDRDGYTFGSGTRLTVV.

Only a few counts were recorded for this clonotype. The chain carries TRBV11-2 and TRBJ2-2, with D perhaps TRBD1 (5 bases). The CDR3 loop spans 14 amino acids. CDR1 is SGHAT and CDR2 is FQNNGV in the germline V gene. V lost 8 bases and J lost 1, with 11 bases in between. CDR3 amino acids: CASAWGLNTGELFF. The CDR3 nucleotides are TGTGCCAGCGCATGGGGCCTGAACACCGGGGAGCTGTTTTTT.

This clonotype was counted at least ten times. The rearrangement links TRBV12-3 or TRBV12-4 to TRBJ2-4; the match to TRBD2 covers 7 bases. This CDR3 has 13 residues. The junction had 9 bases not matched to a gene; V was cut back by 8 bases and J by 8 bases. The CDR3 region is CASSLGGSDIQYF. CDR3 sequence (DNA): TGTGCCAGCTCCCTGGGAGGGTCTGACATTCAGTACTTC.

The genes are TRBV7-8 and TRBJ2-2, with TRBD2 matching over 7 bases. V shed 1 base and J 5 bases; nucleotides not matched to a gene: 10. The germline V gene encodes CDR1 SGHVS and CDR2 FQNEAQ. The CDR3 sequence is 17 residues long. The CDR3 region is CASSLELRGSMTGELFF. The CDR3 coding sequence is TGTGCCAGCAGCTTAGAACTGCGGGGGAGCATGACCGGGGAGCTGTTTTTT.

The chain links TRBV2 to TRBJ1-5; D is undetermined. Deletions cut 2 bases from V and 7 bases from J, with 12 bases between. Germline CDR1 and CDR2: SNHLY and FYNNEI. This CDR3 is 14 amino acids long. The CDR3 here is CASSESVGRQPQHF. The DNA of the CDR3 is TGTGCCAGCAGTGAATCCGTGGGTCGGCAGCCCCAGCATTTT.

This clonotype was seen ten or more times. This chain joins TRBV12-3 or TRBV12-4 and TRBJ1-2, with TRBD1 identical over 7 bases. The CDR3 runs 14 residues. J gave up 5 bases and V 3 bases, and 6 bases lay outside the gene matches. The CDR3 DNA follows: TGTGCCAGCAGTTTTACAGGGGCGGGGTATGGCTACACCTTC. Encoded protein: CASSFTGAGYGYTF.

Many counts were recorded for this clonotype. The chain couples TRBV20-1 to TRBJ1-2, with TRBD1 matching 11 bases. V trimming: 1 base; J trimming: 3 bases; junction bases outside the gene matches: 16. The CDR3 spans 19 residues. CDR1 and CDR2 from the germline V gene are DFQATT and SNEGSKA (reference sequence). The CDR3 DNA follows: TGCAGTGCTAGAGGCGGGGAGCTGGACAGGGGGCTGAGGGACTATGGCTACACCTTC. Residues: CSARGGELDRGLRDYGYTF.

The chain has TRBV7-9 and TRBJ1-3; no firm D call. The CDR3 loop spans 17 amino acids. Germline lookup yields CDR1 SEHNR and CDR2 FQNEAQ (reference sequence). The ends were cut back, 2 bases at V and 0 bases at J, with 14 bases in the middle. The CDR3 region has the DNA TGTGCCAGCAGCTTAACCCCCGACGTGAGCTCTGGAAACACCATATATTTT. Translation: CASSLTPDVSSGNTIYF.

A few counts support this clonotype. The J gene is TRBJ1-2, the V gene TRBV18; 9 bases line up with TRBD1. Germline loops: CDR1 KGHSH, CDR2 LQKENI. Losses at the gene ends were 5 bases for V and 3 bases for J; bases not matched to a gene: 4. There are 14 residues in the CDR3. The CDR3 here is CASSIRTGDYGYTF. The DNA for the CDR3 is TGTGCCAGCTCAATAAGGACAGGGGACTATGGCTACACCTTC.

The genes are TRBV20-1 and TRBJ2-3; TRBD2 matches 7 bases. V dropped 4 bases and J dropped 4; count of bases not matched to a gene: 11. There are 15 residues in the CDR3. Germline V CDR1 and CDR2: DFQATT, SNEGSKA (reference sequence). CDR3 in amino acids: CSAIPASGSADTQYF. The CDR3 region has the DNA TGCAGTGCTATCCCCGCTAGCGGCTCCGCAGATACGCAGTATTTT.

The genes are TRBV5-1 and TRBJ2-5; TRBD2 agrees at 8 bases. Looked up from germline, CDR1 is SGHRS and CDR2 is YFSETQ. J was trimmed by 0 bases and V by 1 base; bases with no gene match: 5. The CDR3 contains 16 residues. The CDR3 DNA reads TGCGCCAGCAGCTTGTCGTCGGGGGGGTACCAAGAGACCCAGTACTTC. Translation: CASSLSSGGYQETQYF.

The V call is TRBV11-2, the J call TRBJ2-7; the D gene could be TRBD1 or TRBD2 (6 bases each). CDR3 length equals 14 residues. The V and J ends lost 3 bases and 1 base respectively, with 10 bases between them. Germline V gene data show CDR1 as SGHAT and CDR2 as FQNNGV. CDR3 amino acids: CASSLEGGSYEQYV. CDR3 nucleotide sequence: TGTGCCAGCAGCTTGGAGGGGGGTTCCTACGAGCAGTACGTC.

This clonotype has a handful of counts. This rearrangement joins TRBV3-1 to TRBJ2-7; D call uncertain. The V gene lost 3 bases and the J gene lost 2 bases, with 8 bases spanning the gap. Germline-derived CDR1 and CDR2 are LGHDT and YNNKEL (reference sequence). This CDR3 region has 13 residues. The CDR3 DNA is TGTGCCAGCAGCCACGACCCAACCTACGAGCAGTACGTC. It yields the protein CASSHDPTYEQYV.

This clonotype was found a few times. V usage is TRBV10-3 and J usage is TRBJ2-3, with 11 bases lining up with TRBD2. This CDR3 comprises 15 residues. The V gene's germline CDR1 is ENHRY and CDR2 SYGVKD. The V gene end was trimmed by 10 bases and the J gene end by 1 base; junction bases not matched to a gene: 7. CDR3 DNA: TGTGCCACGGGACTAGCGGCGACCGGCACAGATACGCAGTATTTT. It is translated as CATGLAATGTDTQYF.